These 30 T cell receptor beta chains came from one sample sequenced in a study of OX40 agonist ivuxolimab in advanced cancers. Data came from immunoSEQ multiplex PCR; TCRdb stores just in-frame clones and leaves some out. This table holds 60,000 to 90,000 clones, 70% to 90% found once. The sample was CD4+ or CD8+ T cells sorted from blood, taken in a trial of the OX40 agonist ivuxolimab. The origin of the receptors is an adult with an advanced solid tumor such as melanoma, head and neck, liver or kidney cancer.

The genes are TRBV7-6 and TRBJ2-7, with 8 positions matching TRBD2. CDR3 length: 17 residues. The J segment lost 3 bases and the V segment lost 4 bases, leaving 14 bases of the junction unmatched. Germline V lookup: CDR1 SGHVS, CDR2 FNYEAQ. The CDR3 DNA follows: TGTGCCAGCAGCTCCGCGTCCCCGGGACTAGACTTCTACGAGCAGTACTTC. As protein: CASSSASPGLDFYEQYF.

The gene calls are TRBV19 and TRBJ2-3; possibly TRBD1 for D (5 bases). The CDR3 spans 14 residues. CDR1 LNHDA and CDR2 SQIVND come from the germline V gene (reference sequence). V gave up 11 bases and J gave up 6 bases, with 21 bases separating them. The CDR3 DNA is TGTGCCTCGGCTCAGGGCTTCTCCGTGGATACGCAGTATTTT. Translating gives CASAQGFSVDTQYF.

V and J are TRBV7-2 and TRBJ2-1; TRBD2 matches 10 bases. The CDR3 runs to 19 residues. Looked up from germline, CDR1 is SGHTA and CDR2 is FQGNSA. V gave up 0 bases and J gave up 10 bases; unmatched junction bases: 18. DNA for the CDR3: TGTGCCAGCAGCTTAGCGCTTGGTAATCCTAGCGGGAGCTATTGGGAGCAGTTCTTC. It encodes CASSLALGNPSGSYWEQFF.

The V call is TRBV9, the J call TRBJ2-5; D is unresolved. This CDR3 spans 14 amino acids. Trimming left V 0 bases short and J 0 bases short, with 6 bases between. Germline assignment: CDR1 SGDLS and CDR2 YYNGEE. The CDR3 is CASSVDGYQETQYF. CDR3 DNA: TGTGCCAGCAGCGTAGACGGATACCAAGAGACCCAGTACTTC.

This clone showed up just a few times. The chain employs TRBV5-1 and TRBJ2-2, with D possibly being TRBD2 (6 bases). Germline loops: CDR1 SGHRS, CDR2 YFSETQ. This CDR3 is 16 amino acids long. Between the trimmed V and J ends, which lost 0 bases and 3 bases, there was a span of 12 bases. The CDR3, as DNA: TGCGCCAGCAGCTTGGGAGCGGGCCTAGACACCGGGGAGCTGTTTTTT. Translated, it gives CASSLGAGLDTGELFF.

The chain joins TRBV2 to TRBJ1-2, with 7 bases matching TRBD1. V was pared by 7 bases and J by 5 bases, with 7 bases of the junction left unmatched. Germline lookup yields CDR1 SNHLY and CDR2 FYNNEI. CDR3 length: 13 residues. Here the CDR3 DNA reads TGTGCCAGCACCCCAGGGGGGGGTTATGGCTACACCTTC. Amino acid sequence: CASTPGGGYGYTF.

The genes are TRBV7-9 and TRBJ2-5; 7 positions agree with TRBD1. V lost 2 bases to trimming and J lost 5 bases; unmatched junction nucleotides: 5. From germline, CDR1 is SEHNR and CDR2 FQNEAQ (reference sequence). The CDR3 loop spans 14 amino acids. The CDR3 DNA is TGTGCCAGCAGCTTAACAGGGGTTGGTGAGACCCAGTACTTC. This sequence encodes CASSLTGVGETQYF.

This chain connects TRBV7-2 to TRBJ2-5, with no clear D. CDR1 SGHTA and CDR2 FQGNSA come from the germline V gene. The CDR3 consists of 14 residues. V lost 4 bases to trimming and J lost 1 base, with 10 bases between them. The chain's CDR3 is CASSSAVAQETQYF. In DNA form, the CDR3 reads TGTGCCAGCAGCTCAGCCGTGGCCCAAGAGACCCAGTACTTC.

The rearrangement joins TRBV6-5 to TRBJ1-3; D gene ambiguous. The CDR3 runs to 14 residues. The V end was cut by 6 bases, the J end by 1 base, with 10 bases between. Germline CDR1 is MNHEY and CDR2 is SVGAGI. CDR3 coding DNA: TGTGCCAGCAGGGCAAGGCATTCTGGAAACACCATATATTTT. This sequence encodes CASRARHSGNTIYF.

V and J are TRBV5-1 and TRBJ1-2; D uncertain. The length of the CDR3 is 13 residues. Germline CDR1 SGHRS, CDR2 YFSETQ. The ends were cut back, 1 base at V and 3 bases at J, with 7 bases in the middle. The CDR3 DNA follows: TGCGCCAGCAGCTTGTTGTCGGACTATGGCTACACCTTC. Translated, it gives CASSLLSDYGYTF.

This chain connects TRBV7-2 to TRBJ2-1; TRBD2 aligns across 13 bases. The CDR3 spans 17 residues. The germline V gene has CDR1 SGHTA and CDR2 FQGNSA. V was clipped by 1 base and J by 7 bases; unmatched bases: 7. The CDR3 DNA follows: TGTGCCAGCAGCTTAGGAAAGGGACTAGCGGGAAGTAATGAGCAGTTCTTC. Translation: CASSLGKGLAGSNEQFF.

V and J are TRBV29-1 and TRBJ2-1; 12 nucleotides match TRBD2. The CDR3 has 22 amino acids. Unmatched junction bases numbered 20, after V lost 2 bases and J lost 0 bases. Germline V lookup: CDR1 SQVTM, CDR2 ANQGSEA. CDR3 loop: CSVEWLSGLGLAGGSSYNEQFF. The DNA for the CDR3 is TGCAGCGTTGAATGGCTGTCGGGACTGGGGCTAGCGGGAGGGAGCTCCTACAATGAGCAGTTCTTC.

The V gene is TRBV6-6, the J gene TRBJ2-7; TRBD1 aligns across 9 bases. Germline assignment: CDR1 MNHNY and CDR2 SVGAGI (reference sequence). V lost 8 bases and J lost 6; bases outside the gene matches: 11. The CDR3 totals 14 residues. The CDR3 sequence is CASYMTGGRGEQYF. CDR3 coding DNA: TGTGCCAGCTACATGACAGGGGGAAGAGGCGAGCAGTACTTC.

This chain joins TRBV19 and TRBJ2-5; either TRBD1 or TRBD2 may supply D (5 bases each). The CDR3 totals 20 residues. Trimming removed 5 bases from V and 5 bases from J, with 33 bases in between. The germline V gene encodes CDR1 LNHDA and CDR2 SQIVND (reference sequence). This chain's CDR3 is CASSGVGRVQEPFLWETQYF. The CDR3 coding sequence is TGTGCCAGTAGTGGGGTGGGACGAGTGCAGGAGCCCTTTTTATGGGAGACCCAGTACTTC.

The V gene is TRBV6-6, the J gene TRBJ2-5, with D maybe TRBD2 (6 bases). Germline CDR1 and CDR2: MNHNY and SVGAGI (reference sequence). CDR3 length equals 11 residues. Between the trimmed V and J ends, which lost 6 bases and 4 bases, there was a span of 6 bases. The CDR3 is CASRGGETQYF. The CDR3 DNA reads TGTGCCAGCAGGGGGGGAGAGACCCAGTACTTC.

The rearrangement joins TRBV2 to TRBJ2-7; unclear D gene. CDR3 length: 11 residues. Germline V gene lookup returns CDR1 SNHLY and CDR2 FYNNEI. Trimming took off 6 bases at V and 4 bases at J, with 7 bases between the two ends. This chain's CDR3 is CASSYQYEQYF. CDR3 nucleotides: TGTGCCAGCAGCTATCAGTACGAGCAGTACTTC.

V usage is TRBV5-4 and J usage is TRBJ2-3; D may be TRBD2 (6 bases). This CDR3 contains 16 residues. V was trimmed by 0 bases and J by 3 bases, leaving 14 bases between them. Germline V lookup: CDR1 SGHNT, CDR2 YYREEE (reference sequence). CDR3 loop: CASSLGPGEGTDTQYF. The CDR3 DNA sequence: TGTGCCAGCAGCTTGGGTCCGGGAGAGGGAACAGATACGCAGTATTTT.

J is TRBJ2-7 and V is TRBV7-9; possibly TRBD1 or TRBD2 for D (5 bases each). The V and J ends lost 5 bases and 0 bases respectively, with 11 bases between them. Looked up from germline, CDR1 is SEHNR and CDR2 is FQNEAQ (reference sequence). The CDR3 sequence is 14 residues long. DNA for the CDR3: TGTGCCAGCAGCACGAGGGACGGCTCCTACGAGCAGTACTTC. Translation: CASSTRDGSYEQYF.

The gene calls are TRBV6-1 and TRBJ2-1; D may be TRBD2 (5 bases). Trimming took off 5 bases at V and 4 bases at J, with 12 bases between the two ends. Germline CDR1 is MNHNS and CDR2 is SASEGT. This CDR3 has 14 amino acids. The CDR3 DNA is TGTGCCAGCAGTCCCAGCGGCGAATACAATGAGCAGTTCTTC. Translated, it gives CASSPSGEYNEQFF.

This chain links TRBV18 with TRBJ2-2; D is unclear. The CDR3 contains 13 residues. CDR1 KGHSH and CDR2 LQKENI come from the germline V gene. Deletions cut 5 bases from V and 3 bases from J, with 7 bases between. CDR3: CASSSMDTGELFF. CDR3 DNA sequence: TGTGCCAGCTCATCAATGGACACCGGGGAGCTGTTTTTT.

V and J are TRBV6-6 and TRBJ1-1; D remains unclear. Germline V gives CDR1 MNHNY, CDR2 SVGAGI (reference sequence). The CDR3 is 12 amino acids. V gave up 6 bases and J gave up 7 bases, with 12 bases separating them. CDR3 bases: TGTGCCAGCAGCACCGGCAGGTTTGAAGCTTTCTTT. It yields the protein CASSTGRFEAFF.

This clone has just a few counts. This rearrangement joins TRBV6-5 to TRBJ2-3, with 7 bases that match TRBD1. J lost 4 bases, V lost 10 bases, and 8 bases had no gene match. This CDR3 has 13 amino acids. The germline V gene has CDR1 MNHEY and CDR2 SVGAGI. The CDR3 sequence: CATRRQGADTQYF. CDR3 bases: TGTGCCACTCGAAGACAGGGTGCAGATACGCAGTATTTT.

A few counts support this clone. The CDR3 region is CASSTPTPISGNTIYF. The CDR3 DNA follows: TGTGCCAGTAGTACCCCAACACCGATCTCTGGAAACACCATATATTTT. This chain connects TRBV19 to TRBJ1-3, with unresolved D. Trimming stripped 4 bases from V and 0 bases from J, with 13 bases between. Germline V gene sequence: CDR1 LNHDA, CDR2 SQIVND (reference sequence). CDR3 length equals 16 residues.

V gene TRBV5-4 combines with J gene TRBJ2-5; perhaps TRBD1 as D (7 bases). The V end lost 4 bases, the J end lost 5 bases, and 18 bases lay between the germline ends. The CDR3 has 15 residues. The germline V gene encodes CDR1 SGHNT and CDR2 YYREEE (reference sequence). CDR3 amino acids: CASSDPQGGGETQYF. In DNA, the CDR3 is TGTGCCAGCAGCGACCCTCAGGGGGGTGGGGAGACCCAGTACTTC.

The CDR3 sequence: CASSLLGLAALRRYF. As DNA, the CDR3 is TGTGCCAGCAGTCTCCTGGGACTAGCGGCGTTGCGGAGGTACTTC. V gene TRBV27 combines with J gene TRBJ2-5, with 11 nucleotides matching TRBD2. V shed 5 bases and J 13 bases; nucleotides not matched to a gene: 15. The CDR3 has 15 amino acids. The germline V gene encodes CDR1 MNHEY and CDR2 SMNVEV (reference sequence).

V and J are TRBV5-1 and TRBJ2-3, with 7 bases aligning to TRBD2. The CDR3 length is 15 residues. V dropped 1 base and J dropped 5; count of bases not matched to a gene: 7. Germline CDR1 reads SGHRS; CDR2 reads YFSETQ. The CDR3 region is CASSLSAGFEDTQYF. CDR3 sequence (DNA): TGCGCCAGCAGCTTGTCAGCGGGATTTGAAGATACGCAGTATTTT.

The chain has TRBV28 and TRBJ1-5; no reliable D call. CDR1 is MDHEN and CDR2 is SYDVKM in the germline V gene. There are 12 residues in the CDR3. The germline V and J ends were trimmed by 6 bases and 5 bases, with 8 bases remaining between them. The CDR3 DNA follows: TGTGCCAGCAGACCCCTGTATCAGCCCCAGCATTTT. This codes for CASRPLYQPQHF.

The chain is built from TRBV6-6 and TRBJ2-1; perhaps TRBD1 as D (5 bases). Germline values: CDR1 MNHNY, CDR2 SVGAGI (reference sequence). The V end lost 5 bases, the J end lost 6 bases, and 8 bases lay between the germline ends. The CDR3 totals 12 residues. DNA for the CDR3: TGTGCCAGCAGTACGGACATCAATGAGCAGTTCTTC. Its translation: CASSTDINEQFF.

The chain employs TRBV5-5 and TRBJ2-5, with 7 positions matching TRBD2. Germline loops: CDR1 SGHKS, CDR2 YYEKEE (reference sequence). This CDR3 contains 15 residues. The trim removed 6 bases at V and 4 bases at J, leaving 12 bases unmatched. The CDR3, as DNA: TGTGCCAGCACCCTGCTAGGCGGGAGAACAGAGACCCAGTACTTC. Translation: CASTLLGGRTETQYF.

This chain uses TRBV16 with TRBJ1-5; D gene uncertain. The germline CDR1 and CDR2 sequences are KGHSY and FQNENV. This CDR3 has 13 residues. Trimming removed 2 bases at V and 4 bases at J, with 6 bases between. CDR3 sequence (DNA): TGTGCCAGCAGCCAACAAGGAAATCAGCCCCAGCATTTT. Amino acid sequence: CASSQQGNQPQHF.